This T cell receptor (beta chain) stems from a study of shared clonotypes between healthy human individuals. Germline CDR1 and CDR2: MNHEY and SMNVEV (reference sequence). The V segment lost 6 bases and the J segment 9 bases; nucleotides outside the gene matches: 7. This CDR3 has 14 residues. CD45RO negativity and positive selection for CCR7 defined naive CD8 cells, a population that excluded terminally differentiated effector memory CD45RA+ cells. Here immunoSEQ multiplex PCR was the method, and the copy in TCRdb shows in-frame clones only, minus some. The sample records 1.5 million to 2.5 million clones, over 85% being singletons.

The clonotype originates from a man aged 18 to 30 in good health. The gene calls are TRBV27 and TRBJ2-1; 11 bases are shared with TRBD2. The sample comprised naive CD8+ T cells sorted from blood. This chain's CDR3 is CASRLAGGGGEQFF. DNA for the CDR3: TGTGCCAGCAGGTTAGCGGGAGGGGGAGGTGAGCAGTTCTTC.